This entry features one T cell receptor (beta chain) sequence. This entry comes from a study of T cells after posttransplantation cyclophosphamide. Sequenced by immunoSEQ multiplex PCR; TCRdb stores in-frame clones only, minus some. This sample has tens of thousands of clones, with roughly 95% found just once. Germline loops: CDR1 SGHVS, CDR2 FNYEAQ. V lost 5 bases, J lost 3 bases, and 3 bases stayed unmatched. This CDR3 has 13 residues. The TCR sequence derives from a woman younger than 45 in good health and a related stem cell transplant donor. The V gene is TRBV7-6, the J gene TRBJ2-7, with TRBD1 matching 8 bases. The sequenced material came from PBMCs. The CDR3 DNA is TGTGCCAGCAGCCCAGGGGGCTTCTACGAGCAGTACTTC. As protein: CASSPGGFYEQYF.